This T cell receptor beta chain was captured by sequencing in a study of shared clonotypes between healthy human individuals. It was into CD45RA+ naive and CD45RA-negative memory subsets that the CD4+ cells were split. The assay was immunoSEQ multiplex PCR, and TCRdb's table has in-frame clones only and misses some. The sample has some 1 million clones, about 74% seen once. This clone was counted ten times or more. From germline, CDR1 is LGHNA and CDR2 YSLEER. This CDR3 comprises 18 residues. Trimming shortened V by 0 bases and J by 0 bases, and 12 bases separated the two germline ends. The material sequenced was memory CD4+ T cells sorted from blood. Stated subset: CD45RA-negative fraction. The source of this sequence is a man between 18 and 29 years old in good health. This sequence joins TRBV4-3 and TRBJ2-6; D remains unclear. This CDR3 is CASSQEFSSFSGANVLTF. The CDR3, as DNA: TGCGCCAGCAGCCAAGAGTTTTCCTCCTTCTCTGGGGCCAACGTCCTGACTTTC.